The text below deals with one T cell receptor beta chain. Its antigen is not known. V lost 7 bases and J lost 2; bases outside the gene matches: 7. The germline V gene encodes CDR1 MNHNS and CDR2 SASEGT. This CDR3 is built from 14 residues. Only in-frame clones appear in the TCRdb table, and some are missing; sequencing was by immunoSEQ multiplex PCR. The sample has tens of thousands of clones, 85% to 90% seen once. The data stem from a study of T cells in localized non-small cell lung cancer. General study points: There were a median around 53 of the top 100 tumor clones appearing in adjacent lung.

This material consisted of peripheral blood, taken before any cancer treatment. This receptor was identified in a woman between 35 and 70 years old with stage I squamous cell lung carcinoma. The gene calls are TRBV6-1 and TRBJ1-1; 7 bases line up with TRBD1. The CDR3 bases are TGTGCCAGCACCGACAGGGACAGCAACACTGAAGCTTTCTTT. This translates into CASTDRDSNTEAFF.